The 32 T cell receptor beta chains below all came from one sample that was sequenced in a study of blood T cells in healthy people across ages. A sample-barcoded 5' primer and a J-beta primer mix were used in a second PCR of about 7 to 12 cycles. TCRdb reprocessed the 5' RACE reads via MiXCR and lists one record per CDR3 protein. This sample has around 1,900,000 distinct CDR3 sequences; approximately 40% occur once, and the top ten carry approximately 22%. The sample taken for sequencing was blood. The source is a human donor in good health.

This clonotype appeared a few times. The CDR3 reads CASSSRGRNEQYF. CDR3 DNA: TGTGCCAGCTCCAGCAGGGGGAGGAACGAGCAGTACTTC. The chain couples TRBV12-3 or TRBV12-4 to TRBJ2-4; a weak D match, TRBD1 (7 bases). The J call may be wrong; the DNA end is better matched by TRBJ2-7. The CDR3 runs to 13 residues.

This clonotype was observed a few times. The CDR3 is CSGEVMGYNEQFF. CDR3 sequence (DNA): TGCAGTGGTGAGGTTATGGGATACAATGAGCAGTTCTTC. The rearrangement joins TRBV20-1 to TRBJ2-1; D is unclear. With 7 bases removed from V and 4 bases from J, the gap between germline ends came to 14 bases. The germline V gene encodes CDR1 DFQATT and CDR2 SNEGSKA (reference sequence). The CDR3 has 13 residues.

V gene TRBV4-3 combines with J gene TRBJ1-2; D not certain. Trimming took 0 bases from V and 4 from J, leaving 9 bases between them. This CDR3 has 14 residues. Germline assignment: CDR1 LGHNA and CDR2 YSLEER. CDR3 amino acids: CASSQDSRSYGYTF. DNA for the CDR3: TGCGCCAGCAGCCAAGACTCGAGGAGCTATGGCTACACCTTC.

This clonotype has only a few counts. The rearrangement joins TRBV5-1 to TRBJ2-1; 9 bases align to TRBD2. Germline-derived CDR1 and CDR2 are SGHRS and YFSETQ. This CDR3 has 15 residues. With V trimmed by 3 bases and J by 4 bases, 5 bases remained unmatched. The CDR3 DNA reads TGCGCCAGCAGCTGGCGCGGGGGGGATTACAATGAGCAGTTCTTC. Translation gives CASSWRGGDYNEQFF.

The genes are TRBV5-1 and TRBJ2-7, with D possibly matching TRBD2 (6 bases). CDR3 length: 16 residues. V was pared by 3 bases and J by 3 bases, with 19 bases between. CDR1 is SGHRS and CDR2 is YFSETQ in the germline V gene. In DNA, the CDR3 is TGCGCCAGCAGCTCGGGGTTTGGGGGGAAGATCTACGAGCAGTACTTC. Encoded protein: CASSSGFGGKIYEQYF.

The chain uses TRBV11-2 and TRBJ2-6; D remains ambiguous. The CDR3 is made up of 18 amino acids. V lost 3 bases, J lost 0 bases, and 15 bases lay in between. Germline CDR1 SGHAT, CDR2 FQNNGV. CDR3 coding DNA: TGTGCCAGCAGCTTCACACTTAGCAGGACCTCTGGGGCCAACGTCCTGACTTTC. Translating it yields CASSFTLSRTSGANVLTF. Combining the CDR3 with reference TRBV11-2 and TRBJ2-6 gives the whole variable domain EAGVAQSPRYKIIEKRQSVAFWCNPISGHATLYWYQQILGQGPKLLIQFQNNGVVDDSQLPKDRFSAERLKGVDSTLKIQPAKLEDSAVYLCASSFTLSRTSGANVLTFGAGSRLTVL.

The chain carries TRBV7-9 and TRBJ2-1; 14 bases agree with TRBD2. Germline CDR1 reads SEHNR; CDR2 reads FQNEAQ (reference sequence). Unmatched junction bases numbered 8, after V lost 7 bases and J lost 0 bases. The CDR3 extends over 18 amino acids. The CDR3 protein is CASTSGTSGGSSYNEQFF. The CDR3 DNA follows: TGTGCCAGCACCTCAGGGACTAGCGGGGGAAGCTCCTACAATGAGCAGTTCTTC.

This chain joins TRBV12-3 or TRBV12-4 and TRBJ1-1; possible D gene TRBD1, 6 bases. There are 13 residues in the CDR3. V lost 0 bases and J 8 bases, leaving 10 bases between the germline ends. In DNA, the CDR3 is TGTGCCAGCAGTTTAGCCAGGGGATGGGAAGCTTTCTTT. Residues: CASSLARGWEAFF.

V and J are TRBV5-1 and TRBJ2-1; TRBD1 aligns across 8 bases. J lost 2 bases, V lost 4 bases, and 5 bases had no gene match. Germline V gene sequence: CDR1 SGHRS, CDR2 YFSETQ. This CDR3 contains 15 residues. CDR3 nucleotide sequence: TGCGCCAGCAGCATCACAGGGGGGACCTACAATGAGCAGTTCTTC. Residues: CASSITGGTYNEQFF.

This clonotype was observed a few times. The chain has TRBV30 and TRBJ1-2; D possibly corresponds to TRBD1 (6 bases). The germline V and J ends were trimmed by 3 bases and 7 bases, with 15 bases remaining between them. CDR1 and CDR2 (germline): GTSNPN, SVGIG (reference sequence). The CDR3 extends over 13 amino acids. The DNA for the CDR3 is TGTGCCTGGAGCCGCAATTGGGGGGCTGGCTACACCTTC. As protein: CAWSRNWGAGYTF.

The genes are TRBV11-2 and TRBJ2-1, with TRBD1 matching over 12 bases. J was trimmed by 7 bases and V by 5 bases; bases with no gene match: 15. The germline CDR1 and CDR2 sequences are SGHAT and FQNNGV. This CDR3 has 18 residues. CDR3 nucleotide sequence: TGTGCCAGCAGCCCAATAGGTGGGCGGGACAGGGGGCCAAATGAGCAGTTCTTC. Protein sequence: CASSPIGGRDRGPNEQFF.

The chain carries TRBV3-1 and TRBJ2-1; 7 bases match TRBD1. The CDR3 has 12 amino acids. The ends lost 6 bases at V and 13 bases at J; junction bases unmatched: 9. Germline values: CDR1 LGHDT, CDR2 YNNKEL (reference sequence). The CDR3 protein is CASSHYAGGQFF. CDR3 coding DNA: TGTGCCAGCAGTCACTACGCAGGGGGTCAGTTCTTC.

The chain combines TRBV11-2 with TRBJ2-4; 8 bases are a match to TRBD2. The CDR3 runs to 16 residues. The germline gives CDR1 SGHAT, CDR2 FQNNGV. J was trimmed by 4 bases and V by 2 bases; bases with no gene match: 7. The CDR3 nucleotides are TGTGCCAGCAGCTTATTCGGGGGGGTCCTAAAAAACATTCAGTACTTC. The encoded protein is CASSLFGGVLKNIQYF.

A few counts support this clonotype. The chain links TRBV5-1 to TRBJ2-7; unclear D gene. Germline V gene data show CDR1 as SGHRS and CDR2 as YFSETQ. The germline V and J ends were trimmed by 0 bases and 2 bases, with 9 bases remaining between them. The CDR3 covers 14 residues. The CDR3 coding sequence is TGCGCCAGCAGCTTGGACGGTCTCCCCTACGAGCAGTACTTC. Its translation is CASSLDGLPYEQYF.

As concerns this clonotype: A read error may produce the germline difference seen at one junction end. J is TRBJ2-7 and V is TRBV28; D is possibly TRBD2 (5 bases). Germline lookup yields CDR1 MDHEN and CDR2 SYDVKM. The CDR3 is made up of 14 amino acids. The CDR3 loop reads CASSFIGSAYERNF. The DNA of the CDR3 is TGTGCCAGCAGTTTTATAGGGAGCGCCTACGAGCGGAACTTC.

This clonotype was seen more than once but under ten times. The CDR3 loop is CASSPLIKGPLHF. CDR3 bases: TGTGCCAGCAGTCCTCTAATTAAAGGACCCCTCCACTTT. This chain uses TRBV28 with TRBJ1-6, with no clear D. In germline, CDR1 is MDHEN, CDR2 SYDVKM. Trimming stripped 5 bases from V and 12 bases from J, with 14 bases between. This CDR3 comprises 13 residues.

With respect to this clonotype: Sequence at one end of the junction differs from germline and may be a read error. The rearrangement links TRBV7-8 to TRBJ1-1, with TRBD1 as a possible D gene (6 bases). This CDR3 is 14 amino acids long. Germline V gene data show CDR1 as SGHVS and CDR2 as FQNEAQ. The CDR3 region is CANSFKGDGTEAFF. Written as DNA, the CDR3 is TGTGCCAACAGCTTCAAGGGGGATGGCACTGAAGCTTTCTTT.

This chain links TRBV20-1 with TRBJ2-1; 9 bases agree with TRBD1. Germline CDR1 and CDR2: DFQATT and SNEGSKA (reference sequence). The CDR3 is 15 amino acids. Germline trimming cut 2 bases from V and 3 bases from J; bases unmatched to any gene: 5. CDR3 in amino acids: CSARSPGQGYNEQFF. DNA for the CDR3: TGCAGTGCTAGATCCCCGGGACAGGGCTACAATGAGCAGTTCTTC.

The rearrangement links TRBV11-3 to TRBJ2-4, with D possibly TRBD2 on 6 matching bases. Germline values: CDR1 SGHNT, CDR2 YENEEA. The length of the CDR3 is 12 residues. V was pared by 5 bases and J by 9 bases, with 11 bases between. CDR3 nucleotides: TGTGCCAGCAGCCCCTCCGGGAGCATTCAGTACTTC. Amino acids: CASSPSGSIQYF.

The CDR3 loop reads CASRSQGYEKLFF. CDR3 in DNA: TGTGCCAGCAGGTCCCAGGGGTATGAAAAACTGTTTTTT. This rearrangement joins TRBV2 to TRBJ1-4; D may be TRBD1 (6 bases). Germline-derived CDR1 and CDR2 are SNHLY and FYNNEI. Trimming stripped 6 bases from V and 6 bases from J, with 11 bases between. CDR3 length: 13 residues.

In regard to this clonotype: Relative to the germline gene, one junction end is altered; a read error may explain this. The chain has TRBV4-1 and TRBJ1-2, with D tentatively TRBD1 (5 bases). The CDR3 consists of 15 residues. Germline CDR1 reads MGHRA; CDR2 reads YSYEKL. The CDR3 DNA reads as TGCGCCAGCAGCTCGAGAAGGGGAATCGTGGATGGCTGCACCTTC. Translation gives CASSSRRGIVDGCTF.

This clonotype appeared a few times. This chain connects TRBV5-1 to TRBJ1-2; D is unclear. Trimming took 4 bases from V and 8 from J, leaving 12 bases between them. This CDR3 spans 12 amino acids. The germline CDR1 and CDR2 sequences are SGHRS and YFSETQ. The CDR3 loop is CASSPNGSGYTF. In nucleotides, the CDR3 is TGCGCCAGCAGCCCAAACGGATCGGGCTACACCTTC.

This chain uses TRBV29-1 with TRBJ1-1; tentatively, D is TRBD1 (5 bases). Trimming removed 2 bases at V and 4 bases at J, with 17 bases between. The CDR3 has 15 residues. Germline V gives CDR1 SQVTM, CDR2 ANQGSEA. Written as DNA, the CDR3 is TGCAGCGTTGAATCCCCCGGGGCTAGGGGCACTGAAGCTTTCTTT. This translates into CSVESPGARGTEAFF.

This clonotype has more than one count but fewer than ten. V gene TRBV2 combines with J gene TRBJ1-5, with 9 nucleotides matching TRBD1. Germline V gives CDR1 SNHLY, CDR2 FYNNEI. CDR3 size: 15 residues. V lost 8 bases, J lost 6 bases, and 11 bases stayed unmatched. CDR3: CASSWDRARSQPQHF. For the CDR3, the DNA is TGTGCCAGCTCCTGGGACAGGGCCCGAAGTCAGCCCCAGCATTTT. The variable domain in full, completed from reference TRBV2 and TRBJ1-5, reads EPEVTQTPSHQVTQMGQEVILRCVPISNHLYFYWYRQILGQKVEFLVSFYNNEISEKSEIFDDQFSVERPDGSNFTLKIRSTKLEDSAMYFCASSWDRARSQPQHFGDGTRLSIL.

This clonotype came up a few times. This sequence joins TRBV20-1 and TRBJ2-5, with 8 bases matching TRBD2. V shed 6 bases, J shed 5 bases, and the junction held 5 bases outside the gene matches. The CDR3 is 12 amino acids. Germline CDR1 reads DFQATT; CDR2 reads SNEGSKA (reference sequence). CDR3 nucleotides: TGCAGTGCCCTACCGGGGGGGGAGACCCAGTACTTC. Protein sequence: CSALPGGETQYF.

This sequence joins TRBV12-3 or TRBV12-4 and TRBJ2-1; weak D call: TRBD2 (5 bases). TRBJ2-7 explains the end of the DNA better; the J call may be wrong. This CDR3 has 15 amino acids. The CDR3 region has the DNA TGTGCCAGCAGTTTTGGGAGAGGGAAGGGCAATGAGCAGTACTTC. Protein product: CASSFGRGKGNEQYF.

The chain links TRBV7-9 to TRBJ1-4, with TRBD1 matching 7 bases. Trimming removed 2 bases from V and 5 bases from J; junction bases left unmatched: 5. From germline, CDR1 is SEHNR and CDR2 FQNEAQ (reference sequence). The CDR3 sequence is 15 residues long. The CDR3 region has the DNA TGTGCCAGCAGCTTATGGACAGGACAAAATGAAAAACTGTTTTTT. It is translated as CASSLWTGQNEKLFF.

This clonotype came up a few times. The chain employs TRBV6-5 and TRBJ1-2; weak D call: TRBD1 (6 bases). The V gene's germline CDR1 is MNHEY and CDR2 SVGAGI. CDR3 length: 16 residues. V was cut by 9 bases and J by 2 bases, with 22 bases left in between. The CDR3 DNA follows: TGTGCCAGTACTGCCAACCCTCAGGGGCTGAACTATGGCTACACCTTC. This codes for CASTANPQGLNYGYTF.

This clonotype has only a few counts. The rearrangement links TRBV12-3 or TRBV12-4 to TRBJ2-1, with D tentatively TRBD1 (5 bases). The CDR3 is 13 amino acids. The V end was cut by 6 bases, the J end by 2 bases, with 8 bases between. CDR3 nucleotide sequence: TGTGCCAGCAGAAGGGGCCCCTACAATGAGCAGTTCTTC. Amino acid sequence: CASRRGPYNEQFF.

The rearrangement uses TRBV20-1 and TRBJ2-2, with D maybe TRBD1 (6 bases). The germline V and J ends were trimmed by 0 bases and 6 bases, with 11 bases remaining between them. The germline V gene has CDR1 DFQATT and CDR2 SNEGSKA (reference sequence). The CDR3 is 14 residues long. This chain's CDR3 is CSAREDSNSGELFF. CDR3 bases: TGCAGTGCTAGAGAGGACAGTAACTCCGGGGAGCTGTTTTTT.

A few counts support this clonotype. The rearrangement joins TRBV29-1 to TRBJ1-2, with D uncertain. V lost 4 bases and J 4 bases, leaving 10 bases between the germline ends. The length of the CDR3 is 12 residues. Germline V gives CDR1 SQVTM, CDR2 ANQGSEA. For the CDR3, the DNA is TGCAGCGTTGGACCGACTCTCTATGGCTACACCTTC. This codes for CSVGPTLYGYTF.

This clonotype was detected a few times. The chain recombines TRBV10-3 with TRBJ2-3, with 7 bases fitting TRBD1. Unmatched junction bases numbered 15, after V lost 7 bases and J lost 11 bases. The CDR3 loop spans 14 amino acids. CDR1 ENHRY and CDR2 SYGVKD come from the germline V gene. Written as DNA, the CDR3 is TGTGCCATCACCACGTCCCGGGACAGTGATGGGCAGTATTTT. It is translated as CAITTSRDSDGQYF.